This T cell receptor beta chain was profiled in a study of graft-versus-host responses after intestinal transplantation. Data came from immunoSEQ multiplex PCR; TCRdb stores just in-frame clones and leaves some out. In the table there are approximately 99,000 clones, under 95% of which are singletons. Note on this clone: The antigen is not known.

From germline, CDR1 is LNHNV and CDR2 YYDKDF (reference sequence). The CDR3 length is 15 residues. V lost 1 base and J 2 bases, leaving 12 bases between the germline ends. The TCR was taken from a human donor who was the organ donor for an intestinal transplant. The chain recombines TRBV15 with TRBJ2-7; maybe TRBD2 (6 bases). The source was unstimulated CD8+ T cells sorted from spleen or lymph node cells, collected before transplant. CDR3 amino acids: CATSRVVGGTYEQYF. DNA for the CDR3: TGTGCCACCAGCAGAGTGGTGGGGGGTACCTACGAGCAGTACTTC. Full variable domain (missing parts from reference TRBV15 and TRBJ2-7): DAMVIQNPRYQVTQFGKPVTLSCSQTLNHNVMYWYQQKSSQAPKLLFHYYDKDFNNEADTPDNFQSRRPNTSFCFLDIRSPGLGDTAMYLCATSRVVGGTYEQYFGPGTRLTVT.